A single sample is the source of the 8 T cell receptor beta chains below, sequenced in a study of blood T cell repertoires in COVID-19. Assay used: immunoSEQ multiplex PCR; TCRdb lists only in-frame clones, some missing. Found here are more than 95,000 clones, approximately 82% of them singletons; the top ten hold under 3%. The sequenced sample was peripheral blood. The receptors shown here come from a man aged 30-40 years with acute or convalescent COVID-19.

V usage is TRBV29-1 and J usage is TRBJ2-1, with 10 nucleotides matching TRBD2. With 1 base clipped from V and 10 bases from J, the junction kept 7 bases outside the gene matches. This CDR3 has 14 residues. CDR1 SQVTM and CDR2 ANQGSEA come from the germline V gene. CDR3 sequence: CSVEVAGGIGEQFF. The CDR3, as DNA: TGCAGCGTTGAAGTAGCGGGGGGAATTGGGGAGCAGTTCTTC.

The table lists this clone with a few counts. The chain carries TRBV19 and TRBJ2-1; TRBD1 matches at 10 bases. Germline V CDR1 and CDR2: LNHDA, SQIVND (reference sequence). This CDR3 comprises 15 residues. The V segment lost 8 bases and the J segment 7 bases; nucleotides outside the gene matches: 11. The CDR3 DNA sequence: TGTGCCAGTGGTACCGGGACAGGGGCCGCGAATGAGCAGTTCTTC. Translation: CASGTGTGAANEQFF.

The chain joins TRBV6-2 or TRBV6-3 to TRBJ1-1; TRBD1 might be the D (6 bases). This CDR3 is 14 amino acids long. Germline V gives CDR1 MNHEY, CDR2 SVGEGT. The V end was cut by 2 bases, the J end by 5 bases, with 12 bases between. As DNA, the CDR3 is TGTGCCAGCAGTTACGGGCAGGGGTGGACTGAAGCTTTCTTT. Its translation: CASSYGQGWTEAFF.

The sample holds a few counts of this clone. The V call is TRBV4-2, the J call TRBJ2-1; TRBD1 matches 7 bases. V shed 0 bases, J shed 5 bases, and the junction held 10 bases outside the gene matches. The germline V gene encodes CDR1 LGHNA and CDR2 YNFKEQ. The CDR3 has 17 residues. CDR3 nucleotides: TGTGCCAGCAGCCAAGAAGGCGGCAGGGGGATCGACAATGAGCAGTTCTTC. This translates into CASSQEGGRGIDNEQFF.

This clone was counted only a few times. The CDR3 protein is CATSDEGDEQFF. CDR3 in DNA: TGTGCCACCAGTGACGAAGGAGATGAGCAGTTCTTC. This chain connects TRBV24-1 to TRBJ2-1; no firm D call. The CDR3 covers 12 residues. Between the trimmed V and J ends, which lost 4 bases and 8 bases, there was a span of 8 bases. The V gene's germline CDR1 is KGHDR and CDR2 SFDVKD.

CDR3 nucleotides: TGTGCCAGCAGCGTAGCGGGAGGGGACGAGACCCAGTACTTC. Translating gives CASSVAGGDETQYF. The V gene is TRBV9, the J gene TRBJ2-5, with 8 bases lining up with TRBD2. Looked up from germline, CDR1 is SGDLS and CDR2 is YYNGEE. The CDR3 covers 14 residues. The V segment lost 0 bases and the J segment 5 bases; nucleotides outside the gene matches: 3. The full variable domain, its missing parts supplied by reference TRBV9 and TRBJ2-5, is DSGVTQTPKHLITATGQRVTLRCSPRSGDLSVYWYQQSLDQGLQFLIQYYNGEERAKGNILERFSAQQFPDLHSELNLSSLELGDSALYFCASSVAGGDETQYFGPGTRLLVL.

This clone appeared a single time. This chain uses TRBV4-1 with TRBJ2-5; D ambiguous. CDR3 length: 14 amino acids. V was pared by 1 base and J by 2 bases, with 8 bases between. Germline values: CDR1 MGHRA, CDR2 YSYEKL. CDR3 protein: CASSQGGDQETQYF. CDR3 bases: TGCGCCAGCAGCCAAGGAGGAGATCAAGAGACCCAGTACTTC.

This clone was counted only a few times. This sequence joins TRBV6-2 or TRBV6-3 and TRBJ2-7, with a weak D call TRBD1 (5 bases). V was shortened by 3 bases and J by 6 bases, with 12 bases between the two germline ends. The CDR3 runs 13 residues. CDR1 is MNHEY, CDR2 SVGEGT, per germline. The CDR3 is CASSYQGFGEQYF. In nucleotides, the CDR3 is TGTGCCAGCAGTTATCAGGGTTTTGGCGAGCAGTACTTC.